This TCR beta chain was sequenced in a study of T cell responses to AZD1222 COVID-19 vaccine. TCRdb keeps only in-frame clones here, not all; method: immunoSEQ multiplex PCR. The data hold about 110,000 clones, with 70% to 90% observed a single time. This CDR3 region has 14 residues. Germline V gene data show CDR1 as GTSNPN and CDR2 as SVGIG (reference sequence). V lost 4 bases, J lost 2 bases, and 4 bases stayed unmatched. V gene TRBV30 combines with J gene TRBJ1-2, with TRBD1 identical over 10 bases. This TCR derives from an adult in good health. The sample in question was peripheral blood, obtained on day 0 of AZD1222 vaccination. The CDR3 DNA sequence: TGTGCCTGGACCCGGGACAGGGGAAACTATGGCTACACCTTC. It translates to CAWTRDRGNYGYTF.